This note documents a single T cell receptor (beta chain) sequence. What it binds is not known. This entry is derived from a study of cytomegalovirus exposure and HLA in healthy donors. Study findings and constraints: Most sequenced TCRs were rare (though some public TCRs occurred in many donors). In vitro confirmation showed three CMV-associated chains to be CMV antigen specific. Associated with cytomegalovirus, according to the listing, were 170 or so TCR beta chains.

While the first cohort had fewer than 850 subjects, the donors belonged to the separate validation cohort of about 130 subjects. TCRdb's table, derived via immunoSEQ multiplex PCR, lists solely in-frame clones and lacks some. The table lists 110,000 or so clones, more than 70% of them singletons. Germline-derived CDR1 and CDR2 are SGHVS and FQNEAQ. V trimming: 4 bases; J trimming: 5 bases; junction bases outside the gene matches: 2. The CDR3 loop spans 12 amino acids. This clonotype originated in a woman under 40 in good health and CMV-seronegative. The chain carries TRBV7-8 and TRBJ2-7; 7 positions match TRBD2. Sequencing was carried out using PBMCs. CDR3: CASSSGGDEQYF. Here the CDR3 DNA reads TGTGCCAGCAGCTCGGGGGGTGACGAGCAGTACTTC.